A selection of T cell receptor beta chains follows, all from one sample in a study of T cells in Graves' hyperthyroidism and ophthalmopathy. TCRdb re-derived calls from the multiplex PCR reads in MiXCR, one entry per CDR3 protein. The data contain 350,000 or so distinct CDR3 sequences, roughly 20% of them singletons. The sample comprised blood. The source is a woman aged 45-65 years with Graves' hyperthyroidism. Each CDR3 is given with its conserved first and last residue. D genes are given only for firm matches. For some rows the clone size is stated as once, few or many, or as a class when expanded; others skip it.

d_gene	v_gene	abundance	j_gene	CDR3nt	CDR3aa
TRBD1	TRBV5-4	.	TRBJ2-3	TGTGCCAGCAGCTCGAGGGGGCCGAGCACAGATACGCAGTATTTT	CASSSRGPSTDTQYF
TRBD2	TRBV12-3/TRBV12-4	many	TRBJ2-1	TGTGCCAGCAGTTTTGGACTAGCTTCTTCCAATGAGCAGTTCTTC	CASSFGLASSNEQFF
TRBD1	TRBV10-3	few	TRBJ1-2	TGTGCCATCAGTGAGCCCGACAGGGCCTATGGCTACACCTTC	CAISEPDRAYGYTF
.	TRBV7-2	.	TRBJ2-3	TGTGCCAGCACCCGATACTATCGCACAGATACGCAGTATTTT	CASTRYYRTDTQYF
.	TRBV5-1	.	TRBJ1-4	TGCGCCAGCAGCTTGGCCTTACCGGGACGGGGTGAAAAACTGTTTTTT	CASSLALPGRGEKLFF
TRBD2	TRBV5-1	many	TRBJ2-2	TGCGCCAGCAGCCCAGAAGGACTAGCGGCCACCGGGGAGCTGTTTTTT	CASSPEGLAATGELFF
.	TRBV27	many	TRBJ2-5	TGTGCCAGCAGCTTATCCGGGTGGGAGACCCAGTACTTC	CASSLSGWETQYF
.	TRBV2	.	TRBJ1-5	TGTGCCAGCAGTGAAGAGGTGGGCCGGGGGCCCCAGCATTTT	CASSEEVGRGPQHF
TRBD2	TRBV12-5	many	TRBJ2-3	TGTGCTAGCAGCCAGGGACTAGCGGGAGGGGATACGCAGTATTTT	CASSQGLAGGDTQYF
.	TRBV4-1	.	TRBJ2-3	TGCGCCAGCAGCCTACCCGACCCCGATACGCAGTATTTT	CASSLPDPDTQYF
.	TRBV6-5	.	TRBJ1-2	TGTGCCAGCAGTTTCATAAATGGCTACACCTTC	CASSFINGYTF
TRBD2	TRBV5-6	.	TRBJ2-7	TGTGCCAGCACCCCCTCGAGGACTAGCGGGACTTACGAGCAGTACTTC	CASTPSRTSGTYEQYF
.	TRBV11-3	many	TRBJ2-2	TGTGCCAGCAGCTTAGCCCACCCGGGAGCGGCGGCCGGGGAGCTGTTTTTT	CASSLAHPGAAAGELFF
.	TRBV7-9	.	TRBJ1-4	TGTGCCAGCAGCTCGCCCGTTTGGGGGGAAAAACTGTTTTTT	CASSSPVWGEKLFF
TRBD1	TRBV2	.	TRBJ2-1	TGTGCCAGCAGATTCGACAGGGCCATTTTGAACACTGAGCAGTTCTTC	CASRFDRAILNTEQFF
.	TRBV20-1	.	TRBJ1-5	TGCAGTGCTACAACAGAGTTGCCGCTTGGGCCCCAGCATTTT	CSATTELPLGPQHF
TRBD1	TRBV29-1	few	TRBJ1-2	TGCAGCGTTGAACCCGACAGGGGTTATGGCTACACCTTC	CSVEPDRGYGYTF
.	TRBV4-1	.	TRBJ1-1	TGCGCCAGCAGCCCAGCAAAGAGGACAATGGGCACTGAAGCTTTCTTT	CASSPAKRTMGTEAFF
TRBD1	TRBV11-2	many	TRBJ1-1	TGTGCCAGCAGCTCGGGACAGGCGAACACTGAAGCTTTCTTT	CASSSGQANTEAFF
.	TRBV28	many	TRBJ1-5	TGTGCCAGCAGTCCACCAGACAGGAAGAATCAGCCCCAGCATTTT	CASSPPDRKNQPQHF
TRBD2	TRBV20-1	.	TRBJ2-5	TGCAGTGCGCGGACTAGCGGGGAGACCCAGTACTTC	CSARTSGETQYF
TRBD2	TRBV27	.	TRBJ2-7	TGTGCCAGCAGCTTATCGCCTAGCGGGGGCCACCATAATGAGCAGTACTTC	CASSLSPSGGHHNEQYF
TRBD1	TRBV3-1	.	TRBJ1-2	TGTGCCAGCAGCCTTTGGACAGGGGGCGCGGGTGGCTACACCTTC	CASSLWTGGAGGYTF
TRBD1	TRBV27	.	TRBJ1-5	TGTGCCAGCAGTCGACGACAGGGCGAGAGCAATCAGCCCCAGCATTTT	CASSRRQGESNQPQHF